These 28 T cell receptor beta chains came from one sample sequenced in a study of blood T cell repertoires in COVID-19. Generated by immunoSEQ multiplex PCR, the TCRdb table keeps only in-frame clones and is missing some. The sample carries about 160,000 clones, around 80% recorded once. The sample comprised peripheral blood. Receptors were obtained from a woman over 75 with active or convalescent COVID-19.

This clone was recorded a few times. This chain uses TRBV7-2 with TRBJ1-4; 9 bases align to TRBD1. Germline lookup yields CDR1 SGHTA and CDR2 FQGNSA. Trimming removed 2 bases from V and 5 bases from J; junction bases left unmatched: 3. The CDR3 sequence is 15 residues long. The CDR3 protein is CASSLSGQGNEKLFF. The DNA of the CDR3 is TGTGCCAGCAGCTTATCTGGACAGGGGAATGAAAAACTGTTTTTT.

The chain couples TRBV12-3 or TRBV12-4 to TRBJ2-3; D is possibly TRBD1 (6 bases). Trimming removed 6 bases from V and 4 bases from J, with 11 bases in between. This CDR3 spans 13 amino acids. CDR3 loop: CASRAQGSDTQYF. Written as DNA, the CDR3 is TGTGCCAGCAGGGCACAGGGATCAGATACGCAGTATTTT.

This chain joins TRBV4-2 and TRBJ2-5, with a tentative D call TRBD2 (7 bases). This CDR3 is built from 17 residues. The germline gives CDR1 LGHNA, CDR2 YNFKEQ. V was cut by 0 bases and J by 5 bases, with 19 bases left in between. The CDR3 here is CASSQEGRGGGVETQYF. DNA for the CDR3: TGTGCCAGCAGCCAAGAGGGGCGCGGGGGCGGGGTGGAGACCCAGTACTTC.

V is TRBV9 and J is TRBJ1-4; 7 nucleotides agree with TRBD1. This CDR3 is 15 amino acids long. From germline, CDR1 is SGDLS and CDR2 YYNGEE. The J segment lost 4 bases and the V segment lost 3 bases, leaving 6 bases of the junction unmatched. CDR3 protein: CASSGPGQRNEKLFF. The CDR3 bases are TGTGCCAGCAGCGGTCCGGGACAGCGTAATGAAAAACTGTTTTTT.

The chain carries TRBV7-2 and TRBJ2-2; the D is unclear. Per germline, CDR1 SGHTA and CDR2 FQGNSA. The V and J ends lost 0 bases and 0 bases respectively, with 8 bases between them. The CDR3 has 16 residues. The CDR3 DNA follows: TGTGCCAGCAGCTTAGCCGCGACATCGAACACCGGGGAGCTGTTTTTT. It yields the protein CASSLAATSNTGELFF.

The chain employs TRBV28 and TRBJ1-3; D might be TRBD1 (5 bases). CDR3 size: 14 residues. Germline CDR1 and CDR2: MDHEN and SYDVKM. V lost 6 bases to trimming and J lost 7 bases, with 16 bases between them. Here the CDR3 DNA reads TGTGCCAGCAGAAGAGGGGTTGCGGGGAACACCATATATTTT. This translates into CASRRGVAGNTIYF. Full variable domain (rest looked up from reference TRBV28 and TRBJ1-3): DVKVTQSSRYLVKRTGEKVFLECVQDMDHENMFWYRQDPGLGLRLIYFSYDVKMKEKGDIPEGYSVSREKKERFSLILESASTNQTSMYLCASRRGVAGNTIYFGEGSWLTVV.

The chain carries TRBV10-2 and TRBJ1-5; perhaps TRBD1 as D (5 bases). Germline V CDR1 and CDR2: WSHSY, SAAADI. The length of the CDR3 is 14 residues. Trimming shortened V by 0 bases and J by 9 bases, and 12 bases separated the two germline ends. As DNA, the CDR3 is TGCGCCAGCAGTGAGTCCGGGAGAGGGGCGCCCCAGCATTTT. Translated: CASSESGRGAPQHF.

V gene TRBV2 combines with J gene TRBJ2-7; TRBD1 matches 7 bases. The germline gives CDR1 SNHLY, CDR2 FYNNEI. There are 14 residues in the CDR3. V lost 5 bases and J lost 2; bases outside the gene matches: 6. CDR3 loop: CASSRQGATYEQYF. The CDR3 bases are TGTGCCAGCAGTAGACAGGGAGCCACCTACGAGCAGTACTTC.

CDR3 protein: CASSSLMGTRYGYTF. In DNA form, the CDR3 reads TGTGCCAGCAGCTCACTTATGGGGACTCGCTATGGCTACACCTTC. The rearrangement uses TRBV7-8 and TRBJ1-2; the D gene is possibly TRBD1 (5 bases). CDR3 size: 15 residues. The V gene lost 4 bases and the J gene lost 4 bases, with 16 bases spanning the gap. Germline loops: CDR1 SGHVS, CDR2 FQNEAQ.

The V gene is TRBV6-6, the J gene TRBJ2-3, with TRBD2 matching over 13 bases. The CDR3 loop spans 16 amino acids. Trimming removed 0 bases from V and 6 bases from J; junction bases left unmatched: 3. CDR1 is MNHNY, CDR2 SVGAGI, per germline (reference sequence). The CDR3 DNA reads TGTGCCAGCAGTTACTCGACTAGCGGGGGGCAGGATACGCAGTATTTT. This codes for CASSYSTSGGQDTQYF.

The CDR3 loop is CASSFWAGEATGTDTQYF. DNA for the CDR3: TGTGCCAGCAGCTTTTGGGCGGGGGAAGCTACTGGCACAGATACGCAGTATTTT. The chain links TRBV7-2 to TRBJ2-3; 7 bases are a match to TRBD2. The CDR3 is made up of 18 amino acids. The J segment lost 1 base and the V segment lost 3 bases, leaving 13 bases of the junction unmatched. CDR1 SGHTA and CDR2 FQGNSA come from the germline V gene.

The chain employs TRBV5-1 and TRBJ2-1; the D gene is possibly TRBD2 (6 bases). The CDR3 extends over 12 amino acids. V lost 1 base and J lost 8, with 7 bases in between. Germline-derived CDR1 and CDR2 are SGHRS and YFSETQ. The CDR3 DNA reads TGCGCCAGCAGCTTGTCGGGGGATGAGCAGTTCTTC. It codes for CASSLSGDEQFF.

This clone was seen only once. V and J are TRBV19 and TRBJ1-6; D possibly corresponds to TRBD1 (6 bases). The CDR3 consists of 16 residues. V was clipped by 7 bases and J by 6 bases, with 19 bases between them. Germline-derived CDR1 and CDR2 are LNHDA and SQIVND (reference sequence). The chain's CDR3 is CASTTAGAESNSPLHF. CDR3 sequence (DNA): TGTGCCAGTACCACGGCGGGGGCGGAATCTAATTCACCCCTCCACTTT.

CDR3 bases: TGTGCCATCAGTGAACAGGGGGTCCAAAATAGCAATCAGCCCCAGCATTTT. This translates into CAISEQGVQNSNQPQHF. This sequence joins TRBV10-3 and TRBJ1-5; 8 bases map to TRBD1. The CDR3 consists of 17 residues. V was pared by 3 bases and J by 0 bases, with 7 bases of the junction left unmatched. The germline V gene encodes CDR1 ENHRY and CDR2 SYGVKD.

This clone was detected only once. The V gene is TRBV5-1, the J gene TRBJ2-5, with 11 bases lining up with TRBD2. Germline-derived CDR1 and CDR2 are SGHRS and YFSETQ. V dropped 7 bases and J dropped 3; count of bases not matched to a gene: 8. The CDR3 runs 15 residues. CDR3 amino acids: CASDLSGGAEETQYF. The DNA of the CDR3 is TGCGCCAGCGACCTTAGCGGGGGGGCGGAAGAGACCCAGTACTTC.

The chain links TRBV5-4 to TRBJ1-1; weak D call: TRBD1 (6 bases). The CDR3 spans 14 residues. The germline gives CDR1 SGHNT, CDR2 YYREEE (reference sequence). Trimming shortened V by 4 bases and J by 4 bases, and 14 bases separated the two germline ends. CDR3 coding DNA: TGTGCCAGCAGCCTGGACAGTTTTGGCACTGAAGCTTTCTTT. Protein sequence: CASSLDSFGTEAFF.

This chain links TRBV6-1 with TRBJ2-2, with D hard to call. Germline CDR1 reads MNHNS; CDR2 reads SASEGT. V was pared by 0 bases and J by 3 bases, with 8 bases between. The CDR3 is 15 residues long. CDR3 loop: CASSEAESYTGELFF. In DNA, the CDR3 is TGTGCCAGCAGTGAAGCCGAGTCGTACACCGGGGAGCTGTTTTTT.

This chain joins TRBV7-2 and TRBJ2-7, with 9 bases identical to TRBD2. CDR1 is SGHTA, CDR2 FQGNSA, per germline. The V and J ends lost 5 bases and 4 bases, in that order; junction bases with no gene match: 12. The CDR3 has 16 residues. CDR3 region: CASSISGGGVSYEQYF. In DNA, the CDR3 is TGTGCCAGCAGCATAAGTGGCGGGGGGGTTTCGTACGAGCAGTACTTC.

The chain links TRBV9 to TRBJ2-2; D unclear. Trimming removed 4 bases from V and 7 bases from J, with 8 bases in between. Germline V gene lookup returns CDR1 SGDLS and CDR2 YYNGEE. This CDR3 is built from 12 residues. The CDR3: CASSPPGGELFF. The CDR3 DNA is TGTGCCAGCAGCCCCCCGGGCGGGGAGCTGTTTTTT.

This clone came up a few times. The chain combines TRBV10-3 with TRBJ2-1; 9 bases map to TRBD2. The germline V gene encodes CDR1 ENHRY and CDR2 SYGVKD. After removal of 2 bases from V and 6 bases from J, the junction contained 20 bases not matched to a gene. This CDR3 is built from 20 residues. The CDR3 DNA is TGTGCCATCAGTGAGACGGAGTTGGCTAGCGGGGTTAAACGTTCCAATGAGCAGTTCTTC. It codes for CAISETELASGVKRSNEQFF.

This clone was found a few times. J is TRBJ1-2 and V is TRBV5-6; perhaps TRBD1 as D (6 bases). V dropped 4 bases and J dropped 5 bases, with 15 bases sitting between them. Germline V CDR1 and CDR2: SGHDT, YYEEEE. The CDR3 length is 14 residues. CDR3 bases: TGTGCCAGCAGCCGAAACAGGGTTATGTATGGCTACACCTTC. Translating it yields CASSRNRVMYGYTF.

V is TRBV6-5 and J is TRBJ2-7, with 8 bases lining up with TRBD1. Per the germline V gene, CDR1 is MNHEY and CDR2 is SVGAGI. The CDR3 spans 15 residues. J was trimmed by 1 base and V by 0 bases; bases with no gene match: 2. The CDR3 nucleotides are TGTGCCAGCAGTTACTCGACAGGGGAGTCCTACGAGCAGTACTTC. Its translation: CASSYSTGESYEQYF.

The CDR3 coding sequence is TGTGCCAGCAGCTTACGGGTCTGGGGCCTAGGAAACACCATATATTTT. It specifies CASSLRVWGLGNTIYF. The rearrangement uses TRBV7-8 and TRBJ1-3, with D maybe TRBD1 (5 bases). CDR3 length: 16 amino acids. The germline V gene has CDR1 SGHVS and CDR2 FQNEAQ. V was shortened by 2 bases and J by 4 bases, with 15 bases between the two germline ends.

V is TRBV7-9 and J is TRBJ2-2, with a weak D call TRBD1 (6 bases). Germline CDR1 reads SEHNR; CDR2 reads FQNEAQ (reference sequence). This CDR3 is built from 15 residues. Trimming left V 6 bases short and J 5 bases short, with 16 bases between. Here the CDR3 DNA reads TGTGCCAGCAGTCAACAGGGTGTGGGGACCGGGGAGCTGTTTTTT. Translating it yields CASSQQGVGTGELFF.

The V gene is TRBV9, the J gene TRBJ2-3, with 12 bases matching TRBD2. Germline V gene sequence: CDR1 SGDLS, CDR2 YYNGEE. J was trimmed by 3 bases and V by 4 bases; bases with no gene match: 9. The CDR3 runs 17 residues. CDR3 loop: CASSYMTGTSGTDTQYF. CDR3 in DNA: TGTGCCAGCAGCTACATGACAGGGACTAGCGGGACAGATACGCAGTATTTT.

This clone was seen just once. V is TRBV19 and J is TRBJ1-1, with D possibly matching TRBD1 (5 bases). Trimming took 0 bases from V and 0 from J, leaving 26 bases between them. CDR1 and CDR2 from the germline V gene are LNHDA and SQIVND (reference sequence). The CDR3 runs to 21 residues. The CDR3 DNA sequence: TGTGCCAGTAGTATAGATCCGGGCAGGGTGGGCTGGAGGGTCTTGAACACTGAAGCTTTCTTT. This gives the protein CASSIDPGRVGWRVLNTEAFF. Supplemented by reference TRBV19 and TRBJ1-1, the full variable domain reads DGGITQSPKYLFRKEGQNVTLSCEQNLNHDAMYWYRQDPGQGLRLIYYSQIVNDFQKGDIAEGYSVSREKKESFPLTVTSAQKNPTAFYLCASSIDPGRVGWRVLNTEAFFGQGTRLTVV.

The chain joins TRBV6-5 to TRBJ1-6, with 7 bases identical to TRBD1. Germline-derived CDR1 and CDR2 are MNHEY and SVGAGI. This CDR3 is built from 14 residues. V lost 10 bases, J lost 5 bases, and 8 bases stayed unmatched. The CDR3: CATQGETNNSPLHF. CDR3 nucleotide sequence: TGTGCCACCCAGGGGGAAACTAATAATTCACCCCTCCACTTT.

The gene calls are TRBV30 and TRBJ2-3; D might be TRBD2 (6 bases). This CDR3 contains 15 residues. Germline assignment: CDR1 GTSNPN and CDR2 SVGIG (reference sequence). The V and J ends lost 4 bases and 1 base respectively, with 15 bases between them. The CDR3: CAWTDSGTRTDTQYF. The CDR3 bases are TGTGCCTGGACCGACTCCGGGACTCGCACAGATACGCAGTATTTT.